One TCR beta chain is described in this entry. This entry is derived from a study of technical replicates of blood from several donors. V gave up 1 base and J gave up 0 bases, with 6 bases separating them. This CDR3 is 14 amino acids long. The V gene's germline CDR1 is LGHNA and CDR2 YSLEER. Data came from immunoSEQ multiplex PCR; TCRdb stores just in-frame clones and leaves some out. The table includes under 65,000 clones, roughly 95% detected once. This sequence originates from a human donor in good health. The sequencing input was T cells isolated from PBMCs. The chain carries TRBV4-3 and TRBJ2-5; D uncertain. Written as DNA, the CDR3 is TGCGCCAGCAGCCAAGTCCCCTACCAAGAGACCCAGTACTTC. Its translation: CASSQVPYQETQYF.